Described below is a single T cell receptor beta chain sequence and its context. This clone was observed a single time. The specificity of this receptor is unknown. No base quality information exists; no much larger clone differs at one position. This sample stems from a study of a mutant IDH1 vaccine in newly diagnosed glioma (dated by TCRdb to the early 2020s). Context from the whole study: Patients were given eight vaccinations, in weeks 1, 3, 5, 7, 11, 15, 19 and 23, which matched visits V03 through V10. Peripheral blood samples were drawn at six visits, namely V03 (baseline), V05, V07, V10, V12 and V13. Vaccination began 4-6 weeks after radiotherapy alone, or alongside temozolomide cycles in the chemotherapy-containing groups. Longitudinal TCRB deep sequencing was done for roughly 23 treated patients, wherever samples were available for exploratory analyses. Before enrollment, most patients had been given radiochemotherapy with temozolomide as standard therapy, while the rest had received either radiotherapy alone or temozolomide alone. Of the roughly 34 treated patients, approximately 62% were male and 37.5% were female, and a mean age of roughly 40 years was recorded.

What the work shows at the level of the full study, not this receptor alone: Immune responses induced by the vaccine were seen in approximately 93% of patients across multiple MHC alleles. The authors stated that sample limitations prevented analyses of patient blood samples from being reproduced. PBMC samples for TCRB deep sequencing were selected based on availability. No apparent relationship was observed between pseudoprogression and alterations in the top peripheral T cell clonotypes detected by TCRB sequencing.

The time point label corresponds to: week 23, last vaccination. Each vaccine dose, consisting of 300 ug of a 20-mer mutant IDH1 peptide in Montanide, was administered subcutaneously with topical imiquimod. All donors had newly diagnosed IDH1-mutant astrocytomas of WHO grade 3 or 4 that showed loss of nuclear ATRX. The samples were drawn from NOA16, a multicentre, single-arm, open-label phase I trial in Germany that tested a mutant IDH1 peptide vaccine in humans for the first time. Genomic DNA for TCRB sequencing was extracted from EDTA blood using the DNeasy Blood and Tissue Kit. V loses 4 bases of germline sequence and J loses 4 bases, and the interval between the two ends is 14 bases. As encoded in the germline V gene (reference sequence), CDR1 is LNHDA while CDR2 is SQIVND. From the cysteine up to the phenylalanine, the CDR3 has a length of 15 residues. Only the CDR3 part of the read is kept: 45 bases, read in frame from the first base.

Library prep was done by the immunoSEQ multiplex PCR assay. Rearranged TCR beta chain sequences were amplified using the hsTCRB Kit according to the manufacturer's protocol. Sequencing of TCRB libraries was carried out on an Illumina MiSeq. The source study handled its data this way. The kit vendor's proprietary platform handled demultiplexing, trimming and gene mapping. This is the immuneACCESS table as TCRdb keeps it, with only in-frame sequences that have V and J called. A part of the clones is gone; compared with another copy, unresolved V genes explain less than half, and the rest is unexplained. V, J and clone size reflect that table, while D and trimming were determined from the DNA. The sample table shows about 65,000 clones, and roughly 81% are seen once. In total, the top ten clones hold approximately 3.7% of the sample.

The rearranged chain carries TRBV19 and TRBJ1-5, with TRBD1 tentatively as D gene (6 bases match). The sample in question was PBMCs, obtained from a glioma patient whose treatment included an IDH1 peptide vaccine. The TCR was taken from a man aged 30 to 45 with glioma. The DNA reads as follows: TGTGCCAGTAGTAACAGGGCAGCCCCGAATCAGCCCCAGCATTTT. Translated, this is CASSNRAAPNQPQHF.